In its sample, the clone carrying this T cell receptor (beta chain) was seen a few times. What it binds is unknown. The data belong to a study of radiotherapy plus CTLA-4 blockade in lung cancer. Sequencing used immunoSEQ multiplex PCR; TCRdb keeps in-frame clones, though not all of them. The sample consists of 85,000 to 130,000 clones, 85% of them appearing once. Per the germline V gene, CDR1 is ENHRY and CDR2 is SYGVKD. V lost 6 bases, J lost 2 bases, and 11 bases lay in between. The CDR3 runs to 13 residues. Study findings and constraints: Early clone dynamics of blood T cells, plus interferon-beta, reportedly predicted response best.

The sample here was peripheral blood, taken from a patient treated with radiotherapy plus ipilimumab. The TCR originated in a human donor with non-small cell lung cancer that progressed on radiotherapy plus ipilimumab. Some clones in this sample may be carry-over from other donors' samples. The rearrangement joins TRBV10-3 to TRBJ2-7; tentative D call: TRBD2 (6 bases). DNA of the CDR3: TGTGCCATCAGGGCCCCGGGGGCCTACGAGCAGTACTTC. Its translation: CAIRAPGAYEQYF.